These 26 T cell receptor beta chains share one sample of origin, sequenced in a study of beta chain features in type 1 diabetes. General study points: Type 1 diabetes patients showed a moderate but significant shortening of TCRB CDR3s in all four CD4+ subsets.

Expressed TCRB transcripts got sequenced, as all isolated RNA was reverse transcribed. This table comes from immunoSEQ multiplex PCR, and its TCRdb copy is limited to in-frame clones, with some not included. The sample contains 640,000 or so clones, over 11% of which appear only once. These receptors' targets are unknown. Sequences were obtained from naive CD4+ T cells from blood. Every receptor here comes from a man aged 18 to 30 with type 1 diabetes.

This clone was counted between two and nine times. The chain carries TRBV7-6 and TRBJ2-2; D may be TRBD1 (6 bases). The germline V gene has CDR1 SGHVS and CDR2 FNYEAQ. The length of the CDR3 is 16 residues. Trimming pared 3 bases from V and 2 bases from J, leaving 13 bases between. The CDR3 bases are TGTGCCAGCAGCTTGGTCGGACAGCGAAACACCGGGGAGCTGTTTTTT. This encodes CASSLVGQRNTGELFF.

This chain links TRBV5-1 with TRBJ1-6, with D hard to call. Germline V gene sequence: CDR1 SGHRS, CDR2 YFSETQ. The V gene lost 4 bases and the J gene lost 10 bases, with 12 bases spanning the gap. CDR3 length: 13 residues. The CDR3 here is CASSVDLDSPLHF. The CDR3 DNA reads as TGCGCCAGCAGCGTAGACCTGGACTCACCCCTCCACTTT.

A few counts support this clone. The chain employs TRBV25-1 and TRBJ1-3; D perhaps matches TRBD1 (5 bases). V lost 4 bases and J 0 bases, leaving 10 bases between the germline ends. This CDR3 has 15 amino acids. The germline V gene encodes CDR1 MGHDK and CDR2 SYGVNS. CDR3 loop: CASSGFQGSGNTIYF. In DNA form, the CDR3 reads TGTGCCAGCAGTGGGTTTCAGGGCTCTGGAAACACCATATATTTT.

Details on this clone: The same CDR3 can be traced to other DNA sequences in this sample. This sequence joins TRBV30 and TRBJ1-3, with no clear D. V lost 1 base and J lost 2, with 3 bases in between. The CDR3 is 12 amino acids. CDR1 and CDR2 from the germline V gene are GTSNPN and SVGIG (reference sequence). CDR3 bases: TGTGCCTGGAGTGAAGCTGGAAACACCATATATTTT. Translating it yields CAWSEAGNTIYF.

A single count supports this clone. The genes are TRBV7-2 and TRBJ2-3; D may match TRBD1 or TRBD2 (6 bases each). Germline values: CDR1 SGHTA, CDR2 FQGNSA. The V end lost 2 bases, the J end lost 6 bases, and 21 bases lay between the germline ends. This CDR3 is 17 amino acids long. The DNA of the CDR3 is TGTGCCAGCAGCTTATATCTCATGCCGGGGGCATCGGATACGCAGTATTTT. It encodes CASSLYLMPGASDTQYF.

V is TRBV4-3 and J is TRBJ2-1; D possibly matches TRBD1 or TRBD2 (6 bases each). Trimming cost V 3 bases and J 2 bases, with 17 bases left between them. Germline V gene sequence: CDR1 LGHNA, CDR2 YSLEER. CDR3 length: 17 residues. CDR3 sequence: CASSQGAAGSAYNEQFF. CDR3 coding DNA: TGCGCCAGCAGCCAGGGGGCGGCGGGGAGCGCCTACAATGAGCAGTTCTTC.

This clone occurred a few times. The chain combines TRBV5-1 with TRBJ2-7, with D tentatively TRBD1 (5 bases). Germline V gene sequence: CDR1 SGHRS, CDR2 YFSETQ. This CDR3 spans 15 amino acids. V dropped 4 bases and J dropped 5 bases, with 19 bases sitting between them. The CDR3 DNA sequence: TGCGCCAGCAGCCCACAGGCCGGCAAGTGGAACGAGCAGTACTTC. Protein product: CASSPQAGKWNEQYF.

This clone was picked up a small number of times. This chain connects TRBV6-4 to TRBJ2-3, with 7 bases aligning to TRBD1. The germline gives CDR1 MRHNA, CDR2 SNTAGT. V lost 3 bases and J lost 3; bases outside the gene matches: 6. The CDR3 totals 15 residues. The CDR3 DNA is TGTGCCAGCAGTGAAGGGGGCCTACTGACAGATACGCAGTATTTT. Its protein product is CASSEGGLLTDTQYF.

This chain uses TRBV4-2 with TRBJ2-5; 9 bases are a match to TRBD1. V was pared by 0 bases and J by 2 bases, with 4 bases of the junction left unmatched. The germline CDR1 and CDR2 sequences are LGHNA and YNFKEQ. The CDR3 has 16 amino acids. For the CDR3, the DNA is TGTGCCAGCAGCCAAGAAGTAGGGACAGGGCAAGAGACCCAGTACTTC. Translation: CASSQEVGTGQETQYF.

This rearrangement joins TRBV7-9 to TRBJ1-5, with 7 bases lining up with TRBD1. With 5 bases clipped from V and 5 bases from J, the junction kept 6 bases outside the gene matches. Germline CDR1 reads SEHNR; CDR2 reads FQNEAQ (reference sequence). The CDR3 is made up of 14 amino acids. The CDR3 protein is CASSIRDSDQPQHF. In DNA, the CDR3 is TGTGCCAGCAGCATCCGGGACAGTGATCAGCCCCAGCATTTT.

V gene TRBV7-9 combines with J gene TRBJ2-7; D not certain. The V gene lost 5 bases and the J gene lost 9 bases, with 14 bases spanning the gap. The germline gives CDR1 SEHNR, CDR2 FQNEAQ (reference sequence). There are 12 residues in the CDR3. CDR3 sequence (DNA): TGTGCCAGCAGCCCAGTCCTAGAGGCGCAGTACTTC. As protein: CASSPVLEAQYF. Complete variable domain (other parts from reference TRBV7-9 and TRBJ2-7): DTGVSQNPRHKITKRGQNVTFRCDPISEHNRLYWYRQTLGQGPEFLTYFQNEAQLEKSRLLSDRFSAERPKGSFSTLEIQRTEQGDSAMYLCASSPVLEAQYFGPGTRLTVT.

V is TRBV18 and J is TRBJ1-2; D not certain. The CDR3 totals 12 residues. CDR1 and CDR2 (germline): KGHSH, LQKENI. V dropped 6 bases and J dropped 3 bases, with 8 bases sitting between them. The DNA for the CDR3 is TGTGCCAGCTCCGCAGATTACTATGGCTACACCTTC. Protein sequence: CASSADYYGYTF.

This clone appeared a few times. The chain carries TRBV11-3 and TRBJ1-1; D is perhaps TRBD1 (6 bases). This CDR3 region has 14 residues. Germline loops: CDR1 SGHNT, CDR2 YENEEA. V lost 5 bases and J lost 1, with 11 bases in between. This chain's CDR3 is CASSPRDKNTEAFF. The DNA for the CDR3 is TGTGCCAGCAGCCCACGGGACAAGAACACTGAAGCTTTCTTT.

V usage is TRBV28 and J usage is TRBJ2-3, with D perhaps TRBD1 (7 bases). This CDR3 comprises 14 residues. Trimming removed 10 bases from V and 0 bases from J, with 14 bases in between. Germline assignment: CDR1 MDHEN and CDR2 SYDVKM. The CDR3, as DNA: TGTGCCACCGGCGGGACAGCAAGCACAGATACGCAGTATTTT. This gives the protein CATGGTASTDTQYF. The entire variable domain, with the rest obtained from reference TRBV28 and TRBJ2-3, is as follows: DVKVTQSSRYLVKRTGEKVFLECVQDMDHENMFWYRQDPGLGLRLIYFSYDVKMKEKGDIPEGYSVSREKKERFSLILESASTNQTSMYLCATGGTASTDTQYFGPGTRLTVL.

The rearrangement uses TRBV18 and TRBJ1-1; D remains ambiguous. CDR1 KGHSH and CDR2 LQKENI come from the germline V gene. CDR3 size: 16 residues. Trimming removed 6 bases from V and 0 bases from J, with 17 bases in between. The CDR3 DNA sequence: TGTGCCAGCTCGGACGGTACCCTGTTCTTGAACACTGAAGCTTTCTTT. Translated: CASSDGTLFLNTEAFF. Full variable domain (missing parts from reference TRBV18 and TRBJ1-1): NAGVMQNPRHLVRRRGQEARLRCSPMKGHSHVYWYRQLPEEGLKFMVYLQKENIIDESGMPKERFSAEFPKEGPSILRIQQVVRGDSAAYFCASSDGTLFLNTEAFFGQGTRLTVV.

This clone was picked up a small number of times. The chain uses TRBV28 and TRBJ2-5; D might be TRBD2 (6 bases). This CDR3 comprises 14 residues. Germline V lookup: CDR1 MDHEN, CDR2 SYDVKM. V was clipped by 3 bases and J by 5 bases, with 13 bases between them. CDR3 protein: CASSFPGAWETQYF. CDR3 DNA: TGTGCCAGCAGTTTTCCGGGAGCGTGGGAGACCCAGTACTTC. Looking up the rest from reference TRBV28 and TRBJ2-5 gives the full variable domain: DVKVTQSSRYLVKRTGEKVFLECVQDMDHENMFWYRQDPGLGLRLIYFSYDVKMKEKGDIPEGYSVSREKKERFSLILESASTNQTSMYLCASSFPGAWETQYFGPGTRLLVL.

The chain is built from TRBV28 and TRBJ2-1; D is undetermined. CDR1 MDHEN and CDR2 SYDVKM come from the germline V gene. Trimming stripped 5 bases from V and 2 bases from J, with 7 bases between. CDR3 length: 13 amino acids. The CDR3 bases are TGTGCCAGCAGTCTGGACCCCTACAATGAGCAGTTCTTC. Translation gives CASSLDPYNEQFF.

This clone was seen only a few times. The chain joins TRBV30 to TRBJ1-1; D not certain. CDR3 length equals 10 residues. The germline V gene has CDR1 GTSNPN and CDR2 SVGIG (reference sequence). V was cut by 2 bases and J by 9 bases, with 7 bases left in between. The chain's CDR3 is CAWSPPQAFF. The DNA for the CDR3 is TGTGCCTGGAGTCCCCCCCAAGCTTTCTTT.

This chain's CDR3 is CSAGPAKNIQYF. The CDR3 DNA is TGCAGCGCCGGGCCTGCCAAAAACATTCAGTACTTC. V gene TRBV29-1 combines with J gene TRBJ2-4; D not certain. CDR3 length: 12 residues. Germline loops: CDR1 SQVTM, CDR2 ANQGSEA. Trimming took 7 bases from V and 1 from J, leaving 8 bases between them.

Only a few counts were recorded for this clone. V gene TRBV5-1 combines with J gene TRBJ1-1; D is perhaps TRBD1 (5 bases). With 0 bases removed from V and 8 bases from J, the gap between germline ends came to 14 bases. The CDR3 totals 14 residues. Germline CDR1 is SGHRS and CDR2 is YFSETQ. This chain's CDR3 is CASSLGGAKTEAFF. The CDR3 DNA is TGCGCCAGCAGCTTGGGGGGCGCGAAAACAGAAGCTTTCTTT.

CDR3: CASGGKLIYEQYF. The CDR3, as DNA: TGTGCCTCAGGGGGCAAACTCATCTACGAGCAGTACTTC. The V call is TRBV27, the J call TRBJ2-7; the match to TRBD1 covers 8 bases. Germline V lookup: CDR1 MNHEY, CDR2 SMNVEV (reference sequence). The CDR3 runs 13 residues. With 11 bases clipped from V and 3 bases from J, the junction kept 9 bases outside the gene matches.

J is TRBJ2-3 and V is TRBV29-1; the D gene is possibly TRBD1 (6 bases). The CDR3 has 15 amino acids. V was cut by 0 bases and J by 6 bases, with 16 bases left in between. The germline V gene has CDR1 SQVTM and CDR2 ANQGSEA. The CDR3 coding sequence is TGCAGCGTTGAAGATATTAAGGACAGAGGGGATACGCAGTATTTT. This encodes CSVEDIKDRGDTQYF.

V is TRBV30 and J is TRBJ2-7; TRBD1 agrees at 10 bases. Germline values: CDR1 GTSNPN, CDR2 SVGIG (reference sequence). This CDR3 is 18 amino acids long. The trim removed 2 bases at V and 3 bases at J, leaving 16 bases unmatched. The CDR3 coding sequence is TGTGCCTGGAGTCTCGGCTGGGGGACAGGGGTAGGGCTCTACGAGCAGTACTTC. Its translation: CAWSLGWGTGVGLYEQYF.

The chain couples TRBV12-5 to TRBJ2-2; 8 positions match TRBD1. Trimming removed 7 bases from V and 2 bases from J; junction bases left unmatched: 12. Germline CDR1 is LGHNT and CDR2 is FRNRAP. The CDR3 has 17 amino acids. CDR3 loop: CASVLQTGAYNTGELFF. DNA of the CDR3: TGTGCTAGTGTCTTGCAGACAGGGGCGTACAACACCGGGGAGCTGTTTTTT.

The chain has TRBV28 and TRBJ1-5; D gene ambiguous. From germline, CDR1 is MDHEN and CDR2 SYDVKM. Trimming took 7 bases from V and 1 from J, leaving 5 bases between them. This CDR3 comprises 12 residues. The CDR3 nucleotides are TGTGCCAGCACTCAGAGCAATCAGCCCCAGCATTTT. This encodes CASTQSNQPQHF.

The sample holds a few counts of this clone. The chain has TRBV7-9 and TRBJ2-3; 7 bases are a match to TRBD2. Germline trimming cut 3 bases from V and 2 bases from J; bases unmatched to any gene: 5. Per the germline V gene, CDR1 is SEHNR and CDR2 is FQNEAQ (reference sequence). The CDR3 is made up of 15 amino acids. CDR3 sequence (DNA): TGTGCCAGCAGCTTTGGGGGGGTCCTCACAGATACGCAGTATTTT. This codes for CASSFGGVLTDTQYF.